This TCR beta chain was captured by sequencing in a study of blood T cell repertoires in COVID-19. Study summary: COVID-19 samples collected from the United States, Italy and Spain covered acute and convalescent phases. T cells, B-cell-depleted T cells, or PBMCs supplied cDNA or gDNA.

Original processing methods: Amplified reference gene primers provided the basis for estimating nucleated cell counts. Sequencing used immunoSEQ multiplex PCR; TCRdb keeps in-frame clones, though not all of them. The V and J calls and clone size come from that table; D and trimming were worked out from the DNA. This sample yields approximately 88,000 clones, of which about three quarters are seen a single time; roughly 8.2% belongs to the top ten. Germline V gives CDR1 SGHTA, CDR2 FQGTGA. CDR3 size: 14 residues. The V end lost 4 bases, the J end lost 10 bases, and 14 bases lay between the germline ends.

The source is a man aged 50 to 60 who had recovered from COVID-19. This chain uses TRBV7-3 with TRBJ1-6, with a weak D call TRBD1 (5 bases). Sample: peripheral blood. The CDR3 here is CASSSAGLGSPLHF. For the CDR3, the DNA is TGTGCCAGCAGCTCCGCAGGGTTGGGATCACCCCTCCACTTT.